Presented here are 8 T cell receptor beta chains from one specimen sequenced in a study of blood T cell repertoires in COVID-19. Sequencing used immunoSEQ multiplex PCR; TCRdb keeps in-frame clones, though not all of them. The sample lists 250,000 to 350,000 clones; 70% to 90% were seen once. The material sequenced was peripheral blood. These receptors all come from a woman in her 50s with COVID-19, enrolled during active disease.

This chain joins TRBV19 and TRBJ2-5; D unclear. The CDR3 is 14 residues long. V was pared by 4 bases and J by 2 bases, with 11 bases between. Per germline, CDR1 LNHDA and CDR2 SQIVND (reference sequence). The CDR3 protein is CASSKQATQETQYF. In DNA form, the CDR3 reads TGTGCCAGTAGTAAGCAGGCTACTCAAGAGACCCAGTACTTC.

The chain's CDR3 is CASRGRGTEAFF. The CDR3 nucleotides read TGTGCCAGCAGGGGAAGGGGAACTGAAGCTTTCTTT. The chain joins TRBV25-1 to TRBJ1-1, with D tentatively TRBD1 (5 bases). The CDR3 consists of 12 residues. V gave up 6 bases and J gave up 5 bases, with 10 bases separating them. Germline lookup yields CDR1 MGHDK and CDR2 SYGVNS.

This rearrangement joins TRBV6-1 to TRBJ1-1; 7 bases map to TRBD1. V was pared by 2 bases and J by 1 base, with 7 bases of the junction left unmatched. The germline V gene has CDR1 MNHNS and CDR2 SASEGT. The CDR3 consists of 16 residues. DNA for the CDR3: TGTGCCAGCAGTGAAAGTTGGGGGACAGCGAACACTGAAGCTTTCTTT. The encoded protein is CASSESWGTANTEAFF.

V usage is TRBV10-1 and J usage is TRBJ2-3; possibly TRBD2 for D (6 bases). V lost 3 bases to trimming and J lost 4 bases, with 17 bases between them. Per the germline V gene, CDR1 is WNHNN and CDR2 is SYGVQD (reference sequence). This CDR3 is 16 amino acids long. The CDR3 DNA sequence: TGCGCCAGCAGTGATTTTAATGGGAGGACCTCAGATACGCAGTATTTT. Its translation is CASSDFNGRTSDTQYF.

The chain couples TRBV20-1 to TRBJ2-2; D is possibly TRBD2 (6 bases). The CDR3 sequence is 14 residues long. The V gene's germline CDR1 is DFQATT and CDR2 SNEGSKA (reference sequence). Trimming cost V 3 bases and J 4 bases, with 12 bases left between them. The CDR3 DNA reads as TGCAGTGCTAGTCCAGCGGGTCGCACCGGGGAGCTGTTTTTT. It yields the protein CSASPAGRTGELFF.

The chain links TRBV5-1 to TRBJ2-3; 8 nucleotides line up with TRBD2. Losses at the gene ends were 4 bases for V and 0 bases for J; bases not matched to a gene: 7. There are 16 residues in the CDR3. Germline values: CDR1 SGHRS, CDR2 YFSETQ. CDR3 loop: CASSPGPSGSTDTQYF. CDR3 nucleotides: TGCGCCAGCAGCCCCGGGCCTAGCGGGAGCACAGATACGCAGTATTTT.

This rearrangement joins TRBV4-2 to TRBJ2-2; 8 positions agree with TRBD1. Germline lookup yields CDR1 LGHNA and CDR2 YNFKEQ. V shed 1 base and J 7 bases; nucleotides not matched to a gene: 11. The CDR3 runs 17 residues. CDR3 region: CASSQVRQGLGVGELFF. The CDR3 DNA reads TGTGCCAGCAGCCAAGTTAGACAGGGGTTGGGGGTCGGGGAGCTGTTTTTT.

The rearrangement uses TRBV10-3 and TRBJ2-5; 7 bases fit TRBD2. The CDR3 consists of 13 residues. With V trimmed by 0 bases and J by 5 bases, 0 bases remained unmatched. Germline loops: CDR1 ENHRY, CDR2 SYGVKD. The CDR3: CAISESAGETQYF. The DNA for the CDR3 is TGTGCCATCAGTGAGTCAGCGGGGGAGACCCAGTACTTC.